The following is a TCR beta chain sequence with its context. Its matching antigen is unknown. These data belong to a study of response to subunit inactivated influenza vaccine. Study conclusions and caveats: A suggestion made by the authors is that each seasonal influenza vaccination recruits few new T cells.

Trimming pared 2 bases from V and 5 bases from J, leaving 18 bases between. Germline V gives CDR1 ENHRY, CDR2 SYGVKD. The CDR3 is made up of 16 amino acids. TCRdb re-called the RT-PCR reads with MiXCR, one entry per CDR3 protein. Here the sample spans roughly 780,000 distinct CDR3 sequences, less than 20% being singletons. The clonotype comes from a man over 45 who received an inactivated influenza vaccine. The specimen comprised PBMCs from blood, sampled around 5 days after vaccination. The chain combines TRBV10-3 with TRBJ2-5, with a weak D call TRBD2 (6 bases). The CDR3 DNA is TGTGCCATCAGTGAGGGCGAGACGGGAGTGCGGGAGACCCAGTACTTC. Amino acid sequence: CAISEGETGVRETQYF.